A single sample is the source of the 12 T cell receptor beta chains below, sequenced in a study of OX40 agonist ivuxolimab in advanced cancers. Sequencing was performed with immunoSEQ multiplex PCR; in TCRdb, only in-frame clones are kept and a portion is missing. Seen here are 50,000 to 75,000 clones, roughly 85% observed once, and the top ten hold over 1%. The sample was CD4+ or CD8+ T cells sorted from blood, taken in a trial of the OX40 agonist ivuxolimab. The receptors here all came from an adult with an advanced solid tumor such as melanoma, head and neck, liver or kidney cancer.

V gene TRBV6-1 combines with J gene TRBJ2-5; TRBD1 matches at 9 bases. Losses at the gene ends were 4 bases for V and 4 bases for J; bases not matched to a gene: 4. The germline gives CDR1 MNHNS, CDR2 SASEGT. The CDR3 totals 14 residues. The CDR3, as DNA: TGTGCCAGCAGTGTGGGACAGGGAAGAGAGACCCAGTACTTC. It encodes CASSVGQGRETQYF.

V and J are TRBV6-5 and TRBJ1-2; D uncertain. Per germline, CDR1 MNHEY and CDR2 SVGAGI. The length of the CDR3 is 13 residues. V shed 5 bases and J shed 3 bases, with 10 bases lying between them. The CDR3 DNA reads as TGTGCCAGCAGTCGGGCCCTATACTATGGCTACACCTTC. Amino acid sequence: CASSRALYYGYTF.

This clone was seen only once. The chain recombines TRBV6-5 with TRBJ2-5, with a weak D call TRBD1 (5 bases). Trimming left V 4 bases short and J 2 bases short, with 11 bases between. The CDR3 extends over 14 amino acids. From germline, CDR1 is MNHEY and CDR2 SVGAGI. The CDR3 region has the DNA TGTGCCAGCAGTTTCTGGACACAACAAGAGACCCAGTACTTC. It encodes CASSFWTQQETQYF.

J is TRBJ2-1 and V is TRBV6-6; D is unresolved. With 0 bases removed from V and 6 bases from J, the gap between germline ends came to 9 bases. The CDR3 runs to 14 residues. The germline CDR1 and CDR2 sequences are MNHNY and SVGAGI (reference sequence). The chain's CDR3 is CASSYSGQTNEQFF. CDR3 DNA: TGTGCCAGCAGTTACTCGGGCCAGACCAATGAGCAGTTCTTC.

This chain links TRBV6-5 with TRBJ2-1, with 13 bases aligning to TRBD2. Germline CDR1 MNHEY, CDR2 SVGAGI. V shed 2 bases, J shed 9 bases, and the junction held 7 bases outside the gene matches. This CDR3 has 16 amino acids. The CDR3 sequence: CASSYGTGLAGVEQFF. CDR3 DNA: TGTGCCAGCAGTTACGGTACCGGACTAGCGGGAGTTGAGCAGTTCTTC.

J is TRBJ1-1 and V is TRBV6-9, with a tentative D call TRBD1 (6 bases). In germline, CDR1 is MNHGY, CDR2 SVAAGI. Trimming left V 4 bases short and J 12 bases short, with 15 bases between. This CDR3 is built from 12 residues. CDR3 residues: CASSSRRGATFF. CDR3 DNA: TGTGCCAGCAGTTCGCGCAGGGGTGCAACTTTCTTT.

This clone was seen only once. In nucleotides, the CDR3 is TGTGCCAGCAGCCAGAACCAAGAGACCCAGTACTTC. This translates into CASSQNQETQYF. The V and J genes are TRBV14 and TRBJ2-5; D uncertain. V was trimmed by 3 bases and J by 0 bases, leaving 2 bases between them. The CDR3 covers 12 residues. Germline CDR1 SGHDN, CDR2 FVKESK.

The DNA of the CDR3 is TGTGCCAGCAGCATGGGGCTAGCGGGAGGCTTTTCCTACGAGCAGTACTTC. Amino acids: CASSMGLAGGFSYEQYF. V gene TRBV11-2 combines with J gene TRBJ2-7; 11 bases fit TRBD2. The trim removed 5 bases at V and 1 base at J, leaving 10 bases unmatched. This CDR3 has 17 residues. Per the germline V gene, CDR1 is SGHAT and CDR2 is FQNNGV.

V is TRBV18 and J is TRBJ2-3; no clear D gene. Trimming pared 2 bases from V and 4 bases from J, leaving 7 bases between. The CDR3 sequence is 13 residues long. Germline lookup yields CDR1 KGHSH and CDR2 LQKENI. Here the CDR3 DNA reads TGTGCCAGCTCACCATCCGAAGCAGATACGCAGTATTTT. Amino acid sequence: CASSPSEADTQYF.

CDR3 residues: CASSPRQVRFYEQFF. CDR3 DNA sequence: TGTGCCAGCAGTCCGAGACAGGTCCGTTTCTATGAGCAGTTCTTC. The genes are TRBV28 and TRBJ2-1, with D possibly TRBD1 on 6 matching bases. This CDR3 comprises 15 residues. Germline CDR1 is MDHEN and CDR2 is SYDVKM. Between the trimmed V and J ends, which lost 5 bases and 8 bases, there was a span of 19 bases.

The chain has TRBV6-1 and TRBJ2-7, with 9 bases fitting TRBD1. Germline V gives CDR1 MNHNS, CDR2 SASEGT. This CDR3 has 15 amino acids. Trimming at V came to 1 base and at J to 5 bases, leaving 6 bases not matched to a gene. The CDR3 coding sequence is TGTGCCAGCAGTGAAGTAGGAGACAGGGGGGACGAGCAGTACTTC. It is translated as CASSEVGDRGDEQYF.

The chain joins TRBV6-1 to TRBJ1-5, with D uncertain. The V end lost 1 base, the J end lost 4 bases, and 11 bases lay between the germline ends. Germline V gives CDR1 MNHNS, CDR2 SASEGT. This CDR3 comprises 15 residues. The CDR3 DNA reads as TGTGCCAGCAGTGAAGGGCGTGGGATTAATCAGCCCCAGCATTTT. It encodes CASSEGRGINQPQHF.